This record covers a single TCR beta chain. Its antigen is not known. After removal of 7 bases from V and 0 bases from J, the junction contained 10 bases not matched to a gene. The CDR3 is 17 amino acids. Germline-derived CDR1 and CDR2 are MDHEN and SYDVKM. The record originates from a study of blood T cells in healthy people across ages. The use of a sample-barcoded 5' primer and a J-beta primer mix characterized a second PCR of roughly 6 to 11 cycles. Every cDNA molecule carried a tag from a template-switch adaptor bearing 12 random nucleotides. TCRdb re-analysed the 5' RACE reads in MiXCR, keeping a single row per CDR3 protein. The sample has about 750,000 distinct CDR3 sequences, 50% to 65% seen once; the top ten hold approximately 41%. Study results and limitations: Long-lived donors carried more naive CD4+ cells and greater diversity than aged donors.

This chain links TRBV28 with TRBJ2-7; 12 nucleotides match TRBD2. This receptor was taken from an elderly man in good health. Source material: blood. The CDR3 is CASKQPGLAGPSYEQYF. As DNA, the CDR3 is TGTGCCAGCAAACAGCCCGGACTAGCGGGACCCTCCTACGAGCAGTACTTC.